This T cell receptor beta chain was identified in a study of T cell repertoires in cytomegalovirus infection. Across the study: Public TCR beta signatures were indicative of both CMV infection and a matching HLA type.

MiXCR, run by TCRdb on the reads, gives a single entry per CDR3 protein. Found here are around 630,000 distinct CDR3 sequences, 20% to 30% of them singletons; the top ten hold approximately 8%. About this clonotype itself: What it binds is not known. Its ends do not fully match the called genes, so a read error is possible.

Study-wide results and limits: HLA-C-restricted, CMV-specific TCR beta clonotypes were dominant ex vivo. Public TCR beta family frequency separated CMV-and-HLA carriers, including in an independent cohort.

The sequenced material came from CD8+ T cells from PBMCs. The clonotype was recovered from a human donor in good health (CMV status not recorded). Some clones in this sample may be carry-over from other donors' samples.

The CDR3 region is CASSQDGDFSPGELFF. The DNA for the CDR3 is TGTGCCAGCAGCCAAGATGGCGACTTTTCGCCCGGGGAGCTGTTTTTT. The genes are TRBV4-1 and TRBJ2-2; D gene unclear. The CDR3 sequence is 16 residues long. Per germline, CDR1 MGHRA and CDR2 YSYEKL.